The 10 T cell receptor beta chains presented below share a single source sample, sequenced in a study of cytomegalovirus exposure and HLA in healthy donors (dated by TCRdb to the late 2010s). Receptor amplification or capture employed the immunoSEQ multiplex PCR assay. TCRdb mirrors the immuneACCESS table, restricted to in-frame sequences. Some clones are absent from its copies; in checked studies, under half trace to an unresolved V gene, and the reason for the others is unknown. In all, the sample holds around 60,000 clones, and 92% of those were seen once. The top ten clonotypes cover over 1% of the sample. Sequenced: PBMCs. The receptors come from a woman aged 18-29 years in good health and CMV-seronegative.

V is TRBV29-1 and J is TRBJ2-7; D is unclear. Germline lookup yields CDR1 SQVTM and CDR2 ANQGSEA. This CDR3 spans 11 amino acids. The V gene lost 7 bases and the J gene lost 9 bases, with 16 bases spanning the gap. CDR3 DNA sequence: TGCAGCGCCCTATACAGTCTCATGCAGTACTTC. Protein product: CSALYSLMQYF.

The rearrangement uses TRBV6-1 and TRBJ1-1; D not resolved. This CDR3 comprises 15 residues. The V end was cut by 2 bases, the J end by 0 bases, with 10 bases between. Germline V gives CDR1 MNHNS, CDR2 SASEGT. This chain's CDR3 is CASSELSPMNTEAFF. In DNA form, the CDR3 reads TGTGCCAGCAGTGAATTGTCCCCCATGAACACTGAAGCTTTCTTT.

V usage is TRBV4-2 and J usage is TRBJ2-5; TRBD2 matches 8 bases. V lost 0 bases and J lost 6; bases outside the gene matches: 15. CDR1 is LGHNA, CDR2 YNFKEQ, per germline. CDR3 length: 18 amino acids. The CDR3 here is CASSQDPVRAGGRQTQYF. The CDR3 DNA sequence: TGTGCCAGCAGCCAAGACCCAGTTAGGGCGGGAGGAAGGCAGACCCAGTACTTC.

As DNA, the CDR3 is TGTGCCAGCAGCTTAGCATCAGTGGACACCATATATTTT. It is translated as CASSLASVDTIYF. The chain has TRBV7-2 and TRBJ1-3; D is undetermined. V was clipped by 0 bases and J by 8 bases, with 8 bases between them. CDR1 and CDR2 (germline): SGHTA, FQGNSA. The CDR3 is 13 amino acids.

The chain joins TRBV7-2 to TRBJ2-4; D is possibly TRBD1 (5 bases). The CDR3 extends over 16 amino acids. Trimming pared 1 base from V and 0 bases from J, leaving 10 bases between. Germline CDR1 is SGHTA and CDR2 is FQGNSA. The CDR3 DNA sequence: TGTGCCAGCAGCTTAGGCAGGGCCCTAGCCAAAAACATTCAGTACTTC. Amino acid sequence: CASSLGRALAKNIQYF.

This clone was counted once. This chain links TRBV23-1 with TRBJ2-1, with D maybe TRBD2 (5 bases). TRBV23-1 is sorted into the ORF group, with uncertain function. This CDR3 is built from 18 residues. The V gene lost 2 bases and the J gene lost 5 bases, with 22 bases spanning the gap. CDR3 nucleotide sequence: TGCGCCAGCAGTCAAACCCCCCCTAGCATCCAAAACCACAATGAGCAGTTCTTC. Translated: CASSQTPPSIQNHNEQFF.

The J gene is TRBJ2-3, the V gene TRBV4-1; 11 bases are a match to TRBD1. This CDR3 comprises 17 residues. V shed 0 bases and J 3 bases; nucleotides not matched to a gene: 5. Germline V lookup: CDR1 MGHRA, CDR2 YSYEKL. The CDR3 sequence is CASSQDVRDRGTDTQYF. CDR3 in DNA: TGCGCCAGCAGCCAAGACGTCCGGGACAGGGGGACAGATACGCAGTATTTT.

V and J are TRBV4-2 and TRBJ2-3; 9 bases agree with TRBD2. The CDR3 totals 17 residues. CDR1 LGHNA and CDR2 YNFKEQ come from the germline V gene. V dropped 5 bases and J dropped 2; count of bases not matched to a gene: 11. This CDR3 reads CASSRYGSGGITDTQYF. CDR3 nucleotides: TGTGCCAGCAGCAGATACGGGAGCGGGGGGATCACAGATACGCAGTATTTT.

V is TRBV6-5 and J is TRBJ1-5; D may be TRBD1 (6 bases). This CDR3 comprises 14 residues. The germline V gene encodes CDR1 MNHEY and CDR2 SVGAGI. V was cut by 0 bases and J by 7 bases, with 10 bases left in between. The CDR3 region has the DNA TGTGCCAGCAGTTACTCGAGGGGGAACCAGCCCCAGCATTTT. Protein sequence: CASSYSRGNQPQHF.

CDR3 region: CASSLSPAVYEQFF. The CDR3 DNA follows: TGTGCCAGCAGCTTATCCCCCGCGGTCTATGAGCAGTTCTTC. The chain links TRBV7-3 to TRBJ2-1; D is unresolved. The CDR3 totals 14 residues. Germline CDR1 SGHTA, CDR2 FQGTGA. The germline V and J ends were trimmed by 2 bases and 8 bases, with 13 bases remaining between them.